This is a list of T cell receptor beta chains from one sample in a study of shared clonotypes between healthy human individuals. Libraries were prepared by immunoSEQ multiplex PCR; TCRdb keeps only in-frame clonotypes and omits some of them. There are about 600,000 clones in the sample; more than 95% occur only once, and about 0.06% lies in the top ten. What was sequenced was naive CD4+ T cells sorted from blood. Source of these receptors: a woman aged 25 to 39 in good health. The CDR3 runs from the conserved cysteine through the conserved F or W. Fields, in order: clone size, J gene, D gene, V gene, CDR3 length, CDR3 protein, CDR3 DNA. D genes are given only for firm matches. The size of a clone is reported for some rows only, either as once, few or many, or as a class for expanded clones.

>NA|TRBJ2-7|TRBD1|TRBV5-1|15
CASSQGQGAVYEQYF
TGCGCCAGCAGCCAGGGACAGGGGGCGGTCTACGAGCAGTACTTC
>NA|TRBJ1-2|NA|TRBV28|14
CASSFPPNRDGYTF
TGTGCCAGCAGTTTTCCCCCTAACAGGGATGGCTACACCTTC
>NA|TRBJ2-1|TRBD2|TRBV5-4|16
CASSKRLAGTDNEQFF
TGTGCCAGCAGCAAACGACTAGCGGGAACCGACAATGAGCAGTTCTTC
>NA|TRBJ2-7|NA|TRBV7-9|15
CASSPHPLASYEQYF
TGTGCCAGCAGCCCCCACCCCCTTGCATCCTACGAGCAGTACTTC
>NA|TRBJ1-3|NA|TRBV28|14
CASRPTGSGNTIYF
TGTGCCAGCAGACCTACAGGGAGTGGAAACACCATATATTTT
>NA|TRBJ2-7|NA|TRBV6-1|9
CARGYEQYF
TGTGCCAGGGGTTACGAGCAGTACTTC
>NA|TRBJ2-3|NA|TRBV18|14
CASSPGLSTDTQYF
TGTGCCAGCTCACCCGGTTTGAGCACAGATACGCAGTATTTT
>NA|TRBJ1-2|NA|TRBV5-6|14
CASSLVRQDYGYTF
TGTGCCAGCAGCTTGGTTCGACAGGACTATGGCTACACCTTC
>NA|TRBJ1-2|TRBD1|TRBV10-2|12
CASRDSYYGYTF
TGCGCCAGTCGGGACAGCTACTATGGCTACACCTTC
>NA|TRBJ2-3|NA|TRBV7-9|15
CASSLPGEKRNTQYF
TGTGCCAGCAGCTTGCCGGGAGAGAAAAGGAATACGCAGTATTTT
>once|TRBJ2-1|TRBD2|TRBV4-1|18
CASSQDPSSGSFYNEQFF
TGCGCCAGCAGCCAAGATCCCTCTAGCGGGAGTTTCTACAATGAGCAGTTCTTC
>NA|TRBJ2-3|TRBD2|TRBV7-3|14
CASSPASGRDTQYF
TGTGCCAGCAGCCCGGCTAGCGGGAGAGATACGCAGTATTTT
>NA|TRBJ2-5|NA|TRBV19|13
CASSYTGYETQYF
TGTGCCAGTAGTTATACAGGGTATGAGACCCAGTACTTC
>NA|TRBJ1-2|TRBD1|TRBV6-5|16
CASSYWGTGRDYGYTF
TGTGCCAGCAGTTACTGGGGGACAGGGAGGGACTATGGCTACACCTTC
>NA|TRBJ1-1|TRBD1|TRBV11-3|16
CASSLSRDRDNTEAFF
TGTGCCAGCAGCTTGAGCCGGGACAGGGACAACACTGAAGCTTTCTTT
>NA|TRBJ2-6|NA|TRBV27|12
CASRGGANVLTF
TGTGCCAGCAGGGGGGGGGCCAACGTCCTGACTTTC
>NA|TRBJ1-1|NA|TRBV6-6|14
CASSYPSPGTEAFF
TGTGCCAGCAGTTACCCATCGCCGGGCACTGAAGCTTTCTTT
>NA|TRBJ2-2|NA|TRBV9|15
CASSQSGTPTGELFF
TGTGCCAGCAGCCAATCCGGCACTCCCACCGGGGAGCTGTTTTTT
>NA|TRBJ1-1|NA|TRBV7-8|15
CASSLASLGGTEAFF
TGTGCCAGCAGCTTAGCCTCTCTCGGGGGCACTGAAGCTTTCTTT
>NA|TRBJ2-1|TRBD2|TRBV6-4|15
CASRPTSGNLNEQFF
TGTGCCAGCAGACCGACTAGCGGGAACTTGAATGAGCAGTTCTTC
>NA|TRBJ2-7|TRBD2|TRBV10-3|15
CAISEGRESPYEQYF
TGTGCCATCAGTGAGGGGCGGGAGAGCCCCTACGAGCAGTACTTC
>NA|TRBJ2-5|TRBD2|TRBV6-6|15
CASIRSGMAGETQYF
TGTGCCAGCATACGGAGCGGGATGGCGGGAGAGACCCAGTACTTC
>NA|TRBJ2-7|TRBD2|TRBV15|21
CATSRDPRLAGGELSSYEQYF
TGTGCCACCAGCAGAGATCCCAGACTAGCGGGAGGTGAACTGAGCTCCTACGAGCAGTACTTC
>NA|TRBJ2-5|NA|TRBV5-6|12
CASSLVEETQYF
TGTGCCAGCAGCTTGGTGGAGGAGACCCAGTACTTC
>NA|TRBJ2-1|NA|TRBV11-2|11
CASSLANEQFF
TGTGCCAGCAGCTTAGCTAATGAGCAGTTCTTC
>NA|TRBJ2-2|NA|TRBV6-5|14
CASSPRANTGELFF
TGTGCCAGCAGCCCTCGAGCGAACACCGGGGAGCTGTTTTTT
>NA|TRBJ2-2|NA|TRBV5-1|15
CASSLSPSNTGELFF
TGCGCCAGCAGCTTAAGCCCATCGAACACCGGGGAGCTGTTTTTT
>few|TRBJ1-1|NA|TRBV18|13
CASSPGGNTEAFF
TGTGCCAGCTCACCGGGAGGGAACACTGAAGCTTTCTTT
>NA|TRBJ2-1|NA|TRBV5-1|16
CASSFSSGSSYNEQFF
TGCGCCAGCAGCTTTTCCAGCGGAAGCTCCTACAATGAGCAGTTCTTC
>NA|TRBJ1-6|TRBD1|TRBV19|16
CASSAPGTGGSSPLHF
TGTGCCAGTAGTGCCCCCGGGACAGGGGGATCATCACCCCTCCACTTT
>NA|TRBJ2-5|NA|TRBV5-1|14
CASTKGQLQETQYF
TGCGCCAGCACCAAAGGACAGCTCCAAGAGACCCAGTACTTC
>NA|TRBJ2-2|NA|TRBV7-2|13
CASSSGPMGELFF
TGTGCCAGCAGCAGTGGACCAATGGGGGAGCTGTTTTTT
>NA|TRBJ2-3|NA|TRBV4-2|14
CASSPDEVTDTQYF
TGTGCCAGCAGCCCGGACGAGGTGACAGATACGCAGTATTTT
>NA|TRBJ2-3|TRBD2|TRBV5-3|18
CARSLCPRLAASTDTQYF
TGTGCCAGAAGCTTGTGCCCCCGACTAGCGGCTAGCACAGATACGCAGTATTTT
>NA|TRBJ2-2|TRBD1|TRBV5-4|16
CASSHGQGGTTGELFF
TGTGCCAGCAGCCACGGACAGGGTGGGACCACCGGGGAGCTGTTTTTT
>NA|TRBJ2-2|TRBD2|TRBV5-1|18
CASSFAGPGLANTGELFF
TGCGCCAGCAGCTTCGCAGGGCCGGGACTAGCGAACACCGGGGAGCTGTTTTTT
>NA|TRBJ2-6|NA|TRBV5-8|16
CASSFFGHSGANVLTF
TGTGCCAGCAGCTTCTTCGGGCATTCTGGGGCCAACGTCCTGACTTTC